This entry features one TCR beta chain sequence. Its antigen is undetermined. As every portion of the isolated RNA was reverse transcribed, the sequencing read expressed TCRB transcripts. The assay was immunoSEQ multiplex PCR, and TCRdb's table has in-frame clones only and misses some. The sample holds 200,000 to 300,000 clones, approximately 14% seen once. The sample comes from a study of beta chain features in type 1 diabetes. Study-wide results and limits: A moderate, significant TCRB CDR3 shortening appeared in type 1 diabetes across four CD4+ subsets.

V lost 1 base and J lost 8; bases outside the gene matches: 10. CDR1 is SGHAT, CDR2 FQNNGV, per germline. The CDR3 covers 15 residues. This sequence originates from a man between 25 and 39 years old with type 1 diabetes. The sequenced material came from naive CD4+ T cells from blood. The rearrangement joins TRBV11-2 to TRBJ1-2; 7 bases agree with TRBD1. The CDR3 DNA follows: TGTGCCAGCAGCTTAGCCTTAGGACAGGCGACCGGCTACACCTTC. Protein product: CASSLALGQATGYTF. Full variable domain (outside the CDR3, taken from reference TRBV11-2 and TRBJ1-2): EAGVAQSPRYKIIEKRQSVAFWCNPISGHATLYWYQQILGQGPKLLIQFQNNGVVDDSQLPKDRFSAERLKGVDSTLKIQPAKLEDSAVYLCASSLALGQATGYTFGSGTRLTVV.